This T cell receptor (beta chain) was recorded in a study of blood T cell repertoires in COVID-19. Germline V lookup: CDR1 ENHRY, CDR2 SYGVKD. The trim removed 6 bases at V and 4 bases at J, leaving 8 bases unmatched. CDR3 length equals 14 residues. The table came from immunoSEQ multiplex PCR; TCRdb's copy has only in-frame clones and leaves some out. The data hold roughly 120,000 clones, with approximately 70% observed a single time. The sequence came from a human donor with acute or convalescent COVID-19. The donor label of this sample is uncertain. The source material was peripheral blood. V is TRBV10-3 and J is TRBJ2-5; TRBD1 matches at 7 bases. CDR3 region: CAIRDDREGETQYF. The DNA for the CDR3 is TGTGCCATCAGGGATGACAGGGAAGGAGAGACCCAGTACTTC.